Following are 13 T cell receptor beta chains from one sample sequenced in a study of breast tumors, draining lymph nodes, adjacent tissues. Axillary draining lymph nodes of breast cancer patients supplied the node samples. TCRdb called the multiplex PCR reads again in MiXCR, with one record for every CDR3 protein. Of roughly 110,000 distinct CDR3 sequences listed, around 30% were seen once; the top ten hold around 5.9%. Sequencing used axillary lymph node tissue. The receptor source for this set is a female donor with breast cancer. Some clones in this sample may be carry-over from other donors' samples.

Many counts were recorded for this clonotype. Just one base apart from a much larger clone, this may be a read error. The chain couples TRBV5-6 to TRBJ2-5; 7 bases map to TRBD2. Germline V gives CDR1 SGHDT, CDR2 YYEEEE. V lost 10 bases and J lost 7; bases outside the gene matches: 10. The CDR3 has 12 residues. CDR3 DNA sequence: TGTGCCTCCGGGGGAGGGCGGGCGACCCAGTACTTC. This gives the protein CASGGGRATQYF.

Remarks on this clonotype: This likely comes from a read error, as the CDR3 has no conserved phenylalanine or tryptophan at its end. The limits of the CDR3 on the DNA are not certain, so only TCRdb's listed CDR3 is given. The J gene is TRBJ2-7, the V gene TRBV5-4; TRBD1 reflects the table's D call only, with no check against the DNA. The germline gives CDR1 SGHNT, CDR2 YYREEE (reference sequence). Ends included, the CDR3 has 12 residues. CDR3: CASSLKGTEEYY.

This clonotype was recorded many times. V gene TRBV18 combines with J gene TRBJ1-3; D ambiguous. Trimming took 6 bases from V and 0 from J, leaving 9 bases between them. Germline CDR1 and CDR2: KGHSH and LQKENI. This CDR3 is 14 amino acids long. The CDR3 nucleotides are TGTGCCAGCTCCGAGACTTACTCTGGAAACACCATATATTTT. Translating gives CASSETYSGNTIYF.

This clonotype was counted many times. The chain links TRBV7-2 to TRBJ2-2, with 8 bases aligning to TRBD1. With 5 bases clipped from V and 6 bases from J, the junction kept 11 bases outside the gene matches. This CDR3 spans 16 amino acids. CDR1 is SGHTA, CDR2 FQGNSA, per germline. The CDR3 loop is CASSPRTGYAAGELFF. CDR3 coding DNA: TGTGCCAGCAGCCCGAGGACAGGGTATGCGGCCGGGGAGCTGTTTTTT.

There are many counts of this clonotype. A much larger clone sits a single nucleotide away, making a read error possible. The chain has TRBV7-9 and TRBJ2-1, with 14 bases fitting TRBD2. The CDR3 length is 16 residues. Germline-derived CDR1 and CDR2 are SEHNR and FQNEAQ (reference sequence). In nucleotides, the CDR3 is TGTGCCAGCAGCAAATCGGGACTAGCGGGAGTCGGTGAGCAGTCCTTC. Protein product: CASSKSGLAGVGEQSF.

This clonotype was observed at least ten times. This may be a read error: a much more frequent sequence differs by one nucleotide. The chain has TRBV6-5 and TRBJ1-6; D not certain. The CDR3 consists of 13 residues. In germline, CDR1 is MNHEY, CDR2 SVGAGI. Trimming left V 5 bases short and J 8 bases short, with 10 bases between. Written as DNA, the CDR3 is TGTGCCAGCAGTCACCGTGGTGATTCACCCCTCCACTTT. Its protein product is CASSHRGDSPLHF.

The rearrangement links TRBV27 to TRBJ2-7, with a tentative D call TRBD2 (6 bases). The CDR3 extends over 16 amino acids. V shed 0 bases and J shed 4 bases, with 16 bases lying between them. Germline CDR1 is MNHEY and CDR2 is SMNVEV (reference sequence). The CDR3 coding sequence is TGTGCCAGCAGTTTATCTTCAGCTAGCGCGCCTTACGAGCAGTACTTC. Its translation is CASSLSSASAPYEQYF.

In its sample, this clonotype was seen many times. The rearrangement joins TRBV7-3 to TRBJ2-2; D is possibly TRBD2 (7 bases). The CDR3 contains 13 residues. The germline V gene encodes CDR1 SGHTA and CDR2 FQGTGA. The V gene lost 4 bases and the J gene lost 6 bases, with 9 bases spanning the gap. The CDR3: CASSYGGPGELFF. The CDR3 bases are TGTGCCAGCAGCTACGGGGGGCCCGGGGAGCTGTTTTTT.

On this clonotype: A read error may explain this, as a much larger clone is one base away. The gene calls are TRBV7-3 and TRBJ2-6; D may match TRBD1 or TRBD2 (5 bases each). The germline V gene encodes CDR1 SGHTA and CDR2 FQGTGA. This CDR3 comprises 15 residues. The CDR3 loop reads CVSSLSSTGANVLPF. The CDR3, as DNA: TGTGTCAGCAGCTTGTCTAGCACTGGGGCCAACGTCCTGCCTTTC.

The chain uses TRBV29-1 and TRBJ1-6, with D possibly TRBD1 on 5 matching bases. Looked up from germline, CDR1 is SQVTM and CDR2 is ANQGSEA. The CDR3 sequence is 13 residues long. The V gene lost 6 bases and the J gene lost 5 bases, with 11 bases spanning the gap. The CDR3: CSVAGTNNSPLHF. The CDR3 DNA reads TGCAGCGTCGCCGGGACGAATAATTCACCCCTCCACTTT.

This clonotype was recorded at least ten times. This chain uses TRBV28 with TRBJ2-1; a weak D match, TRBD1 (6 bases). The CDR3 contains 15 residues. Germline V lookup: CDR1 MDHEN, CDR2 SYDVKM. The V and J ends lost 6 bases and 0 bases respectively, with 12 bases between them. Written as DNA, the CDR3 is TGTGCCAGCAGCACCGGGACACCCTCCTACAATGAGCAGTTCTTC. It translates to CASSTGTPSYNEQFF.

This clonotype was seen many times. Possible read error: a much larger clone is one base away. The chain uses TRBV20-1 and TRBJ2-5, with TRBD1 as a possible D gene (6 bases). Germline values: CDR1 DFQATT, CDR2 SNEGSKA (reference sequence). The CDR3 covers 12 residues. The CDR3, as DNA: TGCAGTGCTAGGGGCCCAGGGGAGACCCCGTACTTC. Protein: CSARGPGETPYF.

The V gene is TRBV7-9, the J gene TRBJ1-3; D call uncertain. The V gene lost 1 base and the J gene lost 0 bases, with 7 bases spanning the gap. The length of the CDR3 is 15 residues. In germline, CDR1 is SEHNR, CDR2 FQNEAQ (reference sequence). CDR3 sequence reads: CASSLGPASGNTIYF. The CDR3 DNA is TGTGCCAGCAGCTTAGGTCCCGCCTCTGGAAACACCATATATTTT.